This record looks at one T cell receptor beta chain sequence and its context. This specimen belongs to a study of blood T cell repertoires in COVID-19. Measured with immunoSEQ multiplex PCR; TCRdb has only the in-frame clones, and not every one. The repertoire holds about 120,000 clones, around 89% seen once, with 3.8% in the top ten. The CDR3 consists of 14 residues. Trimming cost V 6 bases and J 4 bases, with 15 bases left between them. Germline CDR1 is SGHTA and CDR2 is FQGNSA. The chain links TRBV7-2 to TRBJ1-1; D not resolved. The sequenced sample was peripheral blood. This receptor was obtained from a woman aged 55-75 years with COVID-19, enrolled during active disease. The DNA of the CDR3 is TGTGCCAGCAGATCGACGACTTTTGGCACTGAAGCTTTCTTT. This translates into CASRSTTFGTEAFF. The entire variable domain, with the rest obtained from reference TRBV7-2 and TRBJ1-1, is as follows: GAGVSQSPSNKVTEKGKDVELRCDPISGHTALYWYRQSLGQGLEFLIYFQGNSAPDKSGLPSDRFSAERTGGSVSTLTIQRTQQEDSAVYLCASRSTTFGTEAFFGQGTRLTVV.